This TCR beta chain was captured by sequencing in a study of cytomegalovirus exposure and HLA in healthy donors. Whole-study context: Researchers previously reported finding 90 million to 130 million unique TCR beta sequences from 170 million or so T cells.

Study-level points and caveats: The study recorded 150 to 200 TCR beta chains that were cytomegalovirus-associated.

Primers for the PCR totalled 60 Vbeta and 13 Jbeta. Sequencing used immunoSEQ multiplex PCR; TCRdb keeps in-frame clones, though not all of them. The repertoire holds 200,000 or so clones, with roughly 80% as singletons. About this clone: Its specificity is unknown.

CDR1 is MDHEN and CDR2 is SYDVKM in the germline V gene. The CDR3 spans 14 residues. V was shortened by 6 bases and J by 3 bases, with 12 bases between the two germline ends. This sequence originates from a girl aged 10-17 years in good health and CMV-seronegative. The specimen sequenced was PBMCs. The gene calls are TRBV28 and TRBJ1-5; weak D call: TRBD1 (6 bases). The CDR3 loop reads CASRLQGSNQPQHF. The CDR3 region has the DNA TGTGCCAGCAGATTACAGGGCTCCAATCAGCCCCAGCATTTT. The variable domain in full, completed from reference TRBV28 and TRBJ1-5, reads DVKVTQSSRYLVKRTGEKVFLECVQDMDHENMFWYRQDPGLGLRLIYFSYDVKMKEKGDIPEGYSVSREKKERFSLILESASTNQTSMYLCASRLQGSNQPQHFGDGTRLSIL.